This TCR beta chain was captured in a study of cytomegalovirus exposure and HLA in healthy donors. Regarding the study as a whole: Cytomegalovirus association was listed for around 180 TCR beta chains. Accurate prediction of most subjects' HLA-A and HLA-B alleles from TCR beta sequences was reported.

This CDR3 comprises 15 residues. The trim removed 6 bases at V and 0 bases at J, leaving 3 bases unmatched. From germline, CDR1 is MNHNS and CDR2 SASEGT. As regards this clone: What it binds is not known.

This PCR relied on a set of 60 Vbeta primers and 13 Jbeta primers. The repertoire was sequenced with immunoSEQ multiplex PCR; TCRdb's copy has only in-frame clones and lacks some. The table includes under 200,000 clones, roughly 85% detected once. The specimen sequenced was PBMCs. The TCR comes from a woman between 40 and 50 years old in good health and CMV-seronegative. The chain carries TRBV6-1 and TRBJ2-3; 10 nucleotides line up with TRBD2. Here the CDR3 DNA reads TGTGCCAGCAGGGGACTAGCGAAGAGCACAGATACGCAGTATTTT. Protein sequence: CASRGLAKSTDTQYF.